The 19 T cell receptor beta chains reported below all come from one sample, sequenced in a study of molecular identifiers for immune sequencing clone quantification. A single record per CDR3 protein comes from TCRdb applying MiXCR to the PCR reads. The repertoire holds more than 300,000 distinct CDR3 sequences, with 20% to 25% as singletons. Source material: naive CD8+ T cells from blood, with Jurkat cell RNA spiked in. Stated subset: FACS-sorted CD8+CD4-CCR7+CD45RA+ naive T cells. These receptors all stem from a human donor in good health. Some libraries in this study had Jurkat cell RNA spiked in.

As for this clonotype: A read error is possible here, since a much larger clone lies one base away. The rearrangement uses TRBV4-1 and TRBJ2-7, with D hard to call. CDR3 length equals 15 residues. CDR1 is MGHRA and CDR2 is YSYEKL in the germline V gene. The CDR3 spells CASSQVAEETYELYF. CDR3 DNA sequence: TGCGCCAGCAGCCAAGTGGCAGAAGAGACCTACGAGCTGTACTTC.

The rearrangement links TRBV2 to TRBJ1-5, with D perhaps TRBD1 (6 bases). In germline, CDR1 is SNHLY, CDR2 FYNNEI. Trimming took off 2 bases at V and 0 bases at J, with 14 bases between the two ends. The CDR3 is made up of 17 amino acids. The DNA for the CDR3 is TGTGCCAGCAGTGAATTTGTGGGGGGCTATAGCAATCAGCCCCAGCATTTT. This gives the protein CASSEFVGGYSNQPQHF.

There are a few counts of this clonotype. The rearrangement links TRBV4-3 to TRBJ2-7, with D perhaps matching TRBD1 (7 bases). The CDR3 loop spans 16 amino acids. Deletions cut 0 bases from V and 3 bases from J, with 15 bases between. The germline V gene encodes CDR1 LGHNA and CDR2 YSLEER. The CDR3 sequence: CASSQDEAGGIYEQYF. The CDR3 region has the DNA TGCGCCAGCAGCCAAGATGAGGCAGGGGGGATCTACGAGCAGTACTTC.

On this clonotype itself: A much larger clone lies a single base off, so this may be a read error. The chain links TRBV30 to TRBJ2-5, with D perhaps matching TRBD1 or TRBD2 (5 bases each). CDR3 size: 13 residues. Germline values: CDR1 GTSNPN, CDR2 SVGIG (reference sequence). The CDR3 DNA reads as TGTGCCTGGGGTGTAATGAGGGGAGAGACCCAGTACTTC. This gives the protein CAWGVMRGETQYF.

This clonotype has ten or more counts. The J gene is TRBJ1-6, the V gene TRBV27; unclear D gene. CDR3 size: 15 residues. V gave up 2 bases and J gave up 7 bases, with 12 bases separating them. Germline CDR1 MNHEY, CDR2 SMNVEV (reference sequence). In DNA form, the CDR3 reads TGTGCCAGCAGTTTAGCGTTTGGCGGGAATTCACCCCTCCACTTT. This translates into CASSLAFGGNSPLHF.

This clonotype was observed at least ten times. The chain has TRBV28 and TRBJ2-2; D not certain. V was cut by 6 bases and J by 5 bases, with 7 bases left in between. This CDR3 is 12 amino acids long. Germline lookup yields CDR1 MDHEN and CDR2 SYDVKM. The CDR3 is CASSLKTGELFF. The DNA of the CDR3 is TGTGCCAGCAGCCTCAAGACCGGGGAGCTGTTTTTT.

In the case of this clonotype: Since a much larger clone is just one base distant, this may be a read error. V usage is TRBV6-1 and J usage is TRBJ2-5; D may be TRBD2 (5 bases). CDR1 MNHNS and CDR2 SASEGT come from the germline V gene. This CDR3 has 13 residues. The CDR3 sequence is CAGSGRTQETQYF. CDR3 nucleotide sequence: TGTGCCGGCAGTGGACGGACTCAAGAGACCCAGTACTTC.

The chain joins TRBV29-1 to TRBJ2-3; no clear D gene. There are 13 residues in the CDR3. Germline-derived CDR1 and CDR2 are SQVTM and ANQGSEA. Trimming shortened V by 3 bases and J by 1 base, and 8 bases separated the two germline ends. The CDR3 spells CSVDGWGTDTQYF. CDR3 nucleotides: TGCAGCGTTGATGGGTGGGGCACAGATACGCAGTATTTT.

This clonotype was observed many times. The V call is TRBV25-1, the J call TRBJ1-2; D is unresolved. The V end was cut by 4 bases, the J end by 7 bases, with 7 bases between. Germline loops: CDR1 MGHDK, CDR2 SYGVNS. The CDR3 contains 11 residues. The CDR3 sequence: CASSGGAGYTF. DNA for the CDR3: TGTGCCAGCAGTGGAGGTGCTGGCTACACCTTC.

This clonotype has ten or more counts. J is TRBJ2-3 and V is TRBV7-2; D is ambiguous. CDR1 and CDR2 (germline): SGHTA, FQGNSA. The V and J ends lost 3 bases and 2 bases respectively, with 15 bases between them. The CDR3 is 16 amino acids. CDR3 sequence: CASSFTVTAVTDTQYF. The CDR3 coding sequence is TGTGCCAGCAGCTTTACGGTTACGGCGGTCACAGATACGCAGTATTTT.

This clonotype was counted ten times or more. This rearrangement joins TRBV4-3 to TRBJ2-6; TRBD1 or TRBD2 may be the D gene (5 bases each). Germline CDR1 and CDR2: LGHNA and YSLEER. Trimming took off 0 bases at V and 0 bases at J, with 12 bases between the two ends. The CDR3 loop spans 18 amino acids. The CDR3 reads CASSQDSGPLSGANVLTF. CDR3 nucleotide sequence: TGCGCCAGCAGCCAAGATTCGGGACCCCTCTCTGGGGCCAACGTCCTGACTTTC.

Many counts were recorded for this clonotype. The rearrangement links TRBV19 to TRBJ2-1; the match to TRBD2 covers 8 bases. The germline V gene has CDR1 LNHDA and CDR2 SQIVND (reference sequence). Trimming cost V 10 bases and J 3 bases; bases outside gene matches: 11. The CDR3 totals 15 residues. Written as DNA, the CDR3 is TGTGCCACAAGGCCCAGCGGGGGAAACTACAATGAGCAGTTCTTC. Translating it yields CATRPSGGNYNEQFF.

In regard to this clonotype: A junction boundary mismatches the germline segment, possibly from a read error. CDR3: CASGLEISGADTDTQYF. The CDR3 DNA sequence: TGTGCCAGCGGCTTAGAGATAAGCGGGGCCGACACAGATACGCAGTATTTT. The chain couples TRBV7-6 to TRBJ2-3; TRBD2 matches at 7 bases. This CDR3 is built from 17 residues. Germline V CDR1 and CDR2: SGHVS, FNYEAQ.

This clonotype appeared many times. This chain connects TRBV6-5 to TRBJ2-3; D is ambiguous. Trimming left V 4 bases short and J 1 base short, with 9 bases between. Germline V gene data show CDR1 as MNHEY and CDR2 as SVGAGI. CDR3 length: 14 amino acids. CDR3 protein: CASSSGEGTDTQYF. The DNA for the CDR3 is TGTGCCAGCAGTTCCGGAGAAGGCACAGATACGCAGTATTTT.

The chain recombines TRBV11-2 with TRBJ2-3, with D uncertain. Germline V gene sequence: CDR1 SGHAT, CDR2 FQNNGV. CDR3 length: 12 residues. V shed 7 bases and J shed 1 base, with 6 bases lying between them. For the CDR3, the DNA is TGTGCCAGCAACCTGGGCACAGATACGCAGTATTTT. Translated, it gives CASNLGTDTQYF.

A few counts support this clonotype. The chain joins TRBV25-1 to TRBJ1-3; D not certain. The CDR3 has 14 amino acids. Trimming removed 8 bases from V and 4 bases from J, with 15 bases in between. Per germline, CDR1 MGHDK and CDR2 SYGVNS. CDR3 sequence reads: CASSSLGSGNTIYF. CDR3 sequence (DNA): TGTGCCAGCTCGAGCCTTGGATCCGGAAACACCATATATTTT.

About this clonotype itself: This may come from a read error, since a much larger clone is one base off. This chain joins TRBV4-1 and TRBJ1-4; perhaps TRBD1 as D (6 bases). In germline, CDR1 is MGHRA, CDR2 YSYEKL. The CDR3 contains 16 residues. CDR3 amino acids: CVSSQDQTGFNEKLFF. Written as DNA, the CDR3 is TGCGTCAGCAGCCAAGATCAAACAGGGTTTAATGAAAAACTGTTTTTT.

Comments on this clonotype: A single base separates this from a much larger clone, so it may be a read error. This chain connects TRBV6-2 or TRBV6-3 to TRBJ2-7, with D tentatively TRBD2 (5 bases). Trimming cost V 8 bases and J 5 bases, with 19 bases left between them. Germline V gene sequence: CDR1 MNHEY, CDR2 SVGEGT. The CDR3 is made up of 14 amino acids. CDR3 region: CASPKQRPKDEQYF. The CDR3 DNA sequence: TGTGCCAGCCCCAAACAGCGGCCTAAGGACGAGCAGTACTTC.

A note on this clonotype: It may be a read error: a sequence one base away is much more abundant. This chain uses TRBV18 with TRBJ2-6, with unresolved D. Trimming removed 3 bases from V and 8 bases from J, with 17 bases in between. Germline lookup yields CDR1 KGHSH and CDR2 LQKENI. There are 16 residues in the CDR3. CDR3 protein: CASSPDGSVLTNVLTF. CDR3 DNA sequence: TGTGCCAGCTCACCGGACGGGTCTGTTTTGACCAACGTCCTGACTTTC.